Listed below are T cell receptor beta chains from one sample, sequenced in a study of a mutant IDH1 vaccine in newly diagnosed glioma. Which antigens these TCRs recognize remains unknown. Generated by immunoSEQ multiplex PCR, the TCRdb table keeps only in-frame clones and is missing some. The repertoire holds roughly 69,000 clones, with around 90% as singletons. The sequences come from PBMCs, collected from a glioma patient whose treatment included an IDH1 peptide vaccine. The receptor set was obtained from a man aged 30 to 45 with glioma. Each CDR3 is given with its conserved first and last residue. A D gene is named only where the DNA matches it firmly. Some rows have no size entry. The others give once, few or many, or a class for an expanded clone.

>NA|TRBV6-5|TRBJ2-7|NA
CASSYSRGGLYEQYF
TGTGCCAGCAGTTATTCTAGGGGGGGGCTCTACGAGCAGTACTTC
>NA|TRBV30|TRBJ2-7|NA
CAWGSLQGSEQYF
TGTGCCTGGGGAAGCCTACAGGGCTCCGAGCAGTACTTC
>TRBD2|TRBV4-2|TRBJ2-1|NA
CASSRKLLAGGDGSDEQFF
TGTGCCAGCAGCCGCAAGTTACTAGCGGGGGGGGACGGTAGTGATGAGCAGTTCTTC
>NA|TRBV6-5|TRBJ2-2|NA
CASSGLLVAGELFF
TGTGCCAGCAGTGGGCTTCTAGTTGCCGGGGAGCTGTTTTTT
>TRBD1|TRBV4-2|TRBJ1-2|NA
CASSQWGQGAYGYTF
TGTGCCAGCAGCCAATGGGGACAGGGGGCCTATGGCTACACCTTC
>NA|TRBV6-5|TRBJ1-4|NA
CASSYEPRPTNEKLFF
TGTGCCAGCAGTTACGAACCTCGGCCAACTAATGAAAAACTGTTTTTT
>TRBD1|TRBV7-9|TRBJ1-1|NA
CASSLGGTGTGTEAFF
TGTGCCAGCAGCTTAGGAGGGACAGGGACGGGGACTGAAGCTTTCTTT
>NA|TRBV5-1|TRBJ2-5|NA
CASSLGVGEETQYF
TGCGCCAGCAGCTTAGGGGTGGGGGAAGAGACCCAGTACTTC
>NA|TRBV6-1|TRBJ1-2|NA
CASSEALRLYGYTF
TGTGCCAGCAGTGAAGCGTTGAGGCTCTATGGCTACACCTTC
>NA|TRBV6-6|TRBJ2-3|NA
CASSSQGSYTDTQYF
TGTGCCAGCAGTTCTCAGGGTTCTTACACAGATACGCAGTATTTT
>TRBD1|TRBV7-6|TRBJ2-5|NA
CASSSWTGGLETQYF
TGTGCCAGCAGCTCATGGACAGGGGGTTTAGAGACCCAGTACTTC
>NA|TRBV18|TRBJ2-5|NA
CASSPRAGSMETQYF
TGTGCCAGCTCACCACGCGCGGGGTCTATGGAGACCCAGTACTTC
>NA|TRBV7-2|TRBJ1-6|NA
CASSLQGTSSYNSPLHF
TGTGCCAGCAGCTTACAAGGGACGAGCTCCTATAATTCACCCCTCCACTTT
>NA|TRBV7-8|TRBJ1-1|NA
CASSRGLGRGTEAFF
TGTGCCAGCAGCCGGGGGCTGGGAAGGGGGACTGAAGCTTTCTTT
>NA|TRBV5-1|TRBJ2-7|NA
CASSLGTEQYF
TGCGCCAGCAGCTTGGGAACCGAGCAGTACTTC
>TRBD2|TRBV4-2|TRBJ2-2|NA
CASSQDRFREGGELFF
TGTGCCAGCAGCCAAGATCGGTTTAGGGAGGGCGGGGAGCTGTTTTTT
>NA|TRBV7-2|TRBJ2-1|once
CATLKALGARTEQFF
TGTGCCACCCTCAAAGCGTTGGGGGCGCGCACTGAGCAGTTCTTC
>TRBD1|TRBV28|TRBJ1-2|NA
CASSLATGGVGYTF
TGTGCCAGCAGTTTAGCGACAGGGGGAGTGGGCTACACCTTC
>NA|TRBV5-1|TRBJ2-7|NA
CASSLAQGHEQYF
TGCGCCAGCAGCTTGGCCCAGGGCCACGAGCAGTACTTC
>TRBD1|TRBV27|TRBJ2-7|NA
CASKKGATDYEQYF
TGTGCCAGCAAAAAGGGGGCCACGGACTACGAGCAGTACTTC
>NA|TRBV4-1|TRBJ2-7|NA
CASSPGLTYEQYF
TGCGCCAGCAGCCCAGGGTTAACCTACGAGCAGTACTTC
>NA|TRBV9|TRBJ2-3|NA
CASSPRDQGTDTQYF
TGTGCCAGCAGCCCTCGAGACCAGGGCACAGATACGCAGTATTTT
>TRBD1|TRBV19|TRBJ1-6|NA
CASSSRQGSTYNSPLHF
TGTGCCAGTAGTTCACGACAGGGAAGTACCTATAATTCACCCCTCCACTTT
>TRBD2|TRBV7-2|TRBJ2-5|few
CASSFAGEETQYF
TGTGCCAGCAGCTTTGCGGGGGAAGAGACCCAGTACTTC
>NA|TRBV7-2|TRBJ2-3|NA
CASSLGRGGITDTQYF
TGTGCCAGCAGCTTAGGGCGCGGCGGAATCACAGATACGCAGTATTTT
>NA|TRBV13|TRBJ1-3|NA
CASSLSGRLFSGNTIYF
TGTGCCAGCAGCTTATCAGGGAGGCTCTTCTCTGGAAACACCATATATTTT
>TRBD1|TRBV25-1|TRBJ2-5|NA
CASSDADRGQETQYF
TGTGCCAGCAGTGATGCGGACAGGGGGCAAGAGACCCAGTACTTC
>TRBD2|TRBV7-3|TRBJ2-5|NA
CASSLNPLAGEETQYF
TGTGCCAGCAGCTTAAATCCACTAGCGGGGGAAGAGACCCAGTACTTC
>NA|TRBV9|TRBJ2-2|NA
CASSDHTNTGELFF
TGTGCCAGCAGCGACCACACGAACACCGGGGAGCTGTTTTTT
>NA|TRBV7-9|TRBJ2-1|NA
CASSLSNVANEQFF
TGTGCCAGCAGCCTAAGCAACGTAGCGAATGAGCAGTTCTTC
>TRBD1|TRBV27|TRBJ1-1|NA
CASSFGQAAEAFF
TGTGCCAGCAGTTTTGGACAGGCTGCTGAAGCTTTCTTT
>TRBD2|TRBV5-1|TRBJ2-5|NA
CASSPRLAGGPGETQYF
TGCGCCAGCAGCCCGAGACTAGCGGGAGGGCCGGGGGAGACCCAGTACTTC
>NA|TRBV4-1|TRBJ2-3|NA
CASSQERGADTQYF
TGCGCCAGCAGCCAAGAAAGGGGGGCAGATACGCAGTATTTT